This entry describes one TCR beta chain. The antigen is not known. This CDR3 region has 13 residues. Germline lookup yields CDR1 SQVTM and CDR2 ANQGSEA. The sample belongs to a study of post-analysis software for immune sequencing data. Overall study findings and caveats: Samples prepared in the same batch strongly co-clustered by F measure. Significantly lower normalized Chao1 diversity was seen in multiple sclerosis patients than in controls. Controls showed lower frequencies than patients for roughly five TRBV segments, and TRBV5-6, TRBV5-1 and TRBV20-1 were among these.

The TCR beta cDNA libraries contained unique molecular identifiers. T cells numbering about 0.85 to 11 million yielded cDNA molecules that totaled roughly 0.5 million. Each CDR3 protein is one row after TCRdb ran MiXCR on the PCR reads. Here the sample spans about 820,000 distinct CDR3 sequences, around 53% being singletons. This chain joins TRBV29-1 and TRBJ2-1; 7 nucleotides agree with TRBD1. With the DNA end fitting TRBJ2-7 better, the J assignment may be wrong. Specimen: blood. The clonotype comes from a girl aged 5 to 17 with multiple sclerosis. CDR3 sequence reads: CSVTWTGPYEQYF. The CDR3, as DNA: TGCAGCGTTACCTGGACAGGCCCCTACGAGCAGTACTTC.